A selection of T cell receptor beta chains follows, all from one sample in a study of shared clonotypes between healthy human individuals. Generated by immunoSEQ multiplex PCR, the TCRdb table keeps only in-frame clones and is missing some. This sample carries 950,000 to 1,200,000 clones, 70% to 80% of them seen once, and the ten largest clones take roughly 0.83%. The material sequenced was memory CD4+ T cells from PBMCs. Receptor source: a man aged 18 to 35 in good health. Some clones in this sample may be carry-over from other donors' samples. The CDR3 runs from the conserved cysteine through the conserved F or W. A D gene is named only where the DNA matches it firmly. Some rows have no size entry. The others give once, few or many, or a class for an expanded clone.

J,D,length,V,size,CDR3,DNA
TRBJ2-5,TRBD1,17,TRBV27,-,CASSLWGDRGPQETQYF,TGTGCCAGCAGTTTATGGGGGGACAGGGGACCCCAAGAGACCCAGTACTTC
TRBJ1-4,-,12,TRBV10-3,-,CAISEVEEKLFF,TGTGCCATCAGTGAGGTCGAAGAAAAACTGTTTTTT
TRBJ2-5,TRBD2,15,TRBV7-9,once,CASSDVTGGAETQYF,TGTGCCAGCAGCGACGTAACGGGAGGTGCGGAGACCCAGTACTTC
TRBJ2-3,-,14,TRBV5-1,-,CASSLEGIPDTQYF,TGCGCCAGCAGCTTGGAGGGGATCCCAGATACGCAGTATTTT
TRBJ2-3,TRBD1,17,TRBV7-6,-,CASSLGPPGGVSDTQYF,TGTGCCAGCAGCTTAGGGCCCCCAGGGGGCGTCTCAGATACGCAGTATTTT
TRBJ1-1,TRBD1,15,TRBV5-1,-,CASSLVGQGNTEAFF,TGCGCCAGCAGCTTGGTGGGACAGGGGAACACTGAAGCTTTCTTT
TRBJ2-5,-,16,TRBV28,-,CASSPVGGMNQETQYF,TGTGCCAGCAGTCCCGTAGGCGGGATGAATCAAGAGACCCAGTACTTC
TRBJ1-1,-,13,TRBV11-2,-,CASSFEQGTEAFF,TGTGCCAGCAGCTTCGAACAGGGCACTGAAGCTTTCTTT
TRBJ1-1,-,13,TRBV2,few,CASRRGSGTEAFF,TGTGCCAGCAGAAGGGGGAGCGGGACTGAAGCTTTCTTT
TRBJ2-3,-,14,TRBV5-6,-,CASSLGGGTNTQYF,TGTGCCAGCAGCTTGGGGGGAGGGACAAATACGCAGTATTTT
TRBJ2-3,TRBD2,14,TRBV7-9,-,CASSSSGYTDTQYF,TGTGCCAGCAGCTCTAGCGGATACACAGATACGCAGTATTTT
TRBJ2-5,-,14,TRBV7-3,-,CASSFGGATETQYF,TGTGCCAGCAGCTTCGGCGGAGCGACGGAGACCCAGTACTTC
TRBJ2-3,-,15,TRBV4-2,-,CASSQVREWADTQYF,TGTGCCAGCAGCCAAGTCAGGGAGTGGGCAGATACGCAGTATTTT
TRBJ2-7,-,17,TRBV4-1,many,CASSQARTAQLAYEQYF,TGCGCCAGCAGCCAAGCAAGAACGGCGCAGCTGGCCTACGAGCAGTACTTC
TRBJ2-1,-,11,TRBV13,-,CASSRGNEQFF,TGTGCCAGCAGCAGAGGTAATGAGCAGTTCTTC
TRBJ2-7,-,14,TRBV27,many,CASSSRDRPSEQYF,TGTGCCAGCAGTTCGAGGGACCGACCGTCCGAGCAGTACTTC
TRBJ2-5,-,14,TRBV28,many,CASSFGGSRGTQYF,TGTGCCAGCAGTTTTGGAGGGAGCCGGGGGACCCAGTACTTC
TRBJ2-1,TRBD2,15,TRBV7-8,-,CASSVGLAIYNEQFF,TGTGCCAGCAGCGTCGGACTAGCGATCTACAATGAGCAGTTCTTC
TRBJ2-2,-,13,TRBV5-1,-,CASSLASTGELFF,TGCGCCAGCAGCTTGGCCTCCACCGGGGAGCTGTTTTTT
TRBJ2-5,TRBD2,18,TRBV7-9,few,CASSSGGTTGGGKETQYF,TGTGCCAGCAGCTCAGGAGGTACTACGGGAGGGGGAAAAGAGACCCAGTACTTC
TRBJ2-7,-,11,TRBV12-1,-,CASPAGYEQYF,TGTGCCAGCCCCGCAGGGTACGAGCAGTACTTC
TRBJ2-3,-,14,TRBV9,-,CASSVGLGTDTQYF,TGTGCCAGCAGCGTAGGACTTGGCACAGATACGCAGTATTTT
TRBJ2-3,TRBD2,17,TRBV7-2,-,CASSLPRLAGVGDTQYF,TGTGCCAGCAGCTTACCCAGACTAGCGGGAGTGGGTGATACGCAGTATTTT
TRBJ2-3,-,15,TRBV18,-,CASSPPWAERGTQYF,TGTGCCAGCTCACCACCGTGGGCGGAACGTGGTACGCAGTATTTT
TRBJ2-7,-,13,TRBV28,-,CASMPSGTYEQYF,TGTGCCAGCATGCCCAGCGGCACCTACGAGCAGTACTTC
TRBJ2-1,TRBD2,16,TRBV9,few,CASSPRTSGIYNEQFF,TGTGCCAGCAGCCCTAGGACTAGCGGGATCTACAATGAGCAGTTCTTC
TRBJ1-2,TRBD1,14,TRBV6-5,-,CASSYVRTGYGYTF,TGTGCCAGCAGTTACGTGAGGACAGGGTATGGCTACACCTTC
TRBJ2-3,TRBD2,16,TRBV6-1,-,CASSVAGTIGTDTQYF,TGTGCCAGCAGTGTAGCGGGAACAATCGGCACAGATACGCAGTATTTT
TRBJ1-4,-,17,TRBV19,few,CASSITGPSTTNEKLFF,TGTGCCAGTAGTATCACCGGGCCTTCAACAACTAATGAAAAACTGTTTTTT
TRBJ2-3,-,14,TRBV10-3,-,CAISESGRADTQYF,TGTGCCATCAGTGAGTCTGGAAGGGCAGATACGCAGTATTTT
TRBJ1-1,-,16,TRBV9,-,CASSVTGSPLYTEAFF,TGTGCCAGCAGCGTCACAGGGAGTCCCCTATACACTGAAGCTTTCTTT